The sequence of this TCR beta chain was determined in a study of CD8+ T cells in alopecia areata (dated by TCRdb to 2016 to 2018). With regard to the full study: The treated patients took part in an open-label pilot trial in which moderate-to-severe alopecia areata was treated with oral tofacitinib at 5 to 10 mg twice daily. RNA came from the PAXgene miRNA kit for fixed scalp, the miRNeasy kit for PBMCs, and the RNeasy kit for mouse skin. To study T cell clonal expansion in alopecia areata, the researchers applied high-throughput TCRbeta sequencing to both the C3H/HeJ mouse model and human patients. Biopsies were taken from tofacitinib-treated patients at baseline and at 4 and 24 weeks of treatment, and a later scalp biopsy was taken in several of the tofacitinib-treated patients. TCRbeta CDR3 regions were amplified by immunoSEQ multiplex PCR using 35 Vbeta forward and 13 Jbeta reverse primers. Patients stayed on tofacitinib for 6 to 18 months and then had 6 months of follow-up off drug so that delayed response and recurrence could be assessed. Human TCRbeta sequencing covered scalp tissue and sorted CD4+ and CD8+ peripheral blood T cells from patchy and totalis/universalis alopecia areata patients and healthy controls. Scalp clonality was compared across normal scalp (n=4), patchy alopecia areata scalp (n=8), and alopecia totalis/universalis scalp (n=8). The investigation overall reported the following: Higher clonality and more expanded CD8+ clones were observed in lesional scalp than in normal scalp, particularly in alopecia totalis/universalis, a finding suggestive of antigenic drive. Unlike mouse skin, where gammadelta T cells dominate, normal human skin contains resident alphabeta T cells that get sequenced too, which complicates analysis of the scalp TCR repertoire. Shared TCR sequences between patients were less evident than in mice, which may be partly attributable to HLA diversity in the patient population.

In the case of this clone: The antigen this receptor binds is unknown. Nothing much larger sits one base from this clone, and base qualities are not available.

The meaning of the sample's time point label: baseline before oral tofacitinib. Lesional scalp punch biopsies and peripheral blood were collected from alopecia areata patients. PBMCs were separated by density centrifugation and stained for CD3, CD4 and CD8, after which CD4+ and CD8+ T cells were sorted on a FACSAria. Receptor libraries were prepared by the immunoSEQ multiplex PCR assay. RNA was extracted from all samples and reverse transcribed into cDNA as template for TCR sequencing. First-strand cDNA was synthesized with SuperScript III using a 2:1 mix of oligo-dT and random hexamers. A synthetic immune receptor repertoire was used to gauge amplification bias, and whatever bias remained was removed computationally. As for how the authors treated the data: Raw reads were preprocessed to remove errors, and CDR3 was defined by IMGT conventions from the conserved cysteine to phenylalanine. To get clonality, Shannon entropy was normalized by log2 of the number of productive unique TCRs and the result was subtracted from 1. CD4 or CD8 identity of scalp clones was inferred by cross-referencing scalp TCRbeta sequences with sorted blood CD4 and CD8 repertoires. TCRdb's version of the immuneACCESS table is confined to in-frame rearrangements and falls short of the full clone set. An unresolved V gene accounts for under half of the shortfall where checked; the remainder is of unknown origin. The D gene and trimming were derived from the DNA, and the V and J assignments and clone size from that table. This sample lists approximately 140,000 clones; around 87% were detected once. The ten largest clonotypes hold around 15% of the sample.

Material: CD8+ T cells sorted from blood, obtained at week 0. The TCR was taken from a human donor with alopecia areata.

CDR3 sequence: CASSGRDSQEQYF. DNA sequence: TGTGCCAGCAGCGGCCGGGACAGCCAAGAGCAGTACTTC. The V and J segments used are TRBV7-6 and TRBJ2-7; a stretch of 7 junction bases matches TRBD1. Ends trimmed: V by 5 bases, J by 7 bases; bases unmatched to a gene: 8. The CDR3 numbers 13 residues from cysteine through phenylalanine. Left in the record is the CDR3 DNA by itself, 39 bases read in frame from the first base. For CDR1 and CDR2, the germline V gene lists SGHVS and FNYEAQ.